Presented here are 27 T cell receptor beta chains from one specimen sequenced in a study of post-analysis software for immune sequencing data. Study observations and caveats: Comparison of patients with controls showed roughly five TRBV segments more frequent in patients, TRBV5-6, TRBV5-1 and TRBV20-1 among them.

TCR beta cDNA libraries included unique molecular identifiers. Via MiXCR, TCRdb re-called the PCR reads, giving one row per CDR3 protein. The table has some 260,000 distinct CDR3 sequences, 36% seen once. The antigens these receptors bind are not known. What was sequenced was blood. The receptors originated from a girl between 5 and 17 years old with multiple sclerosis.

V is TRBV4-1 and J is TRBJ2-3; TRBD2 agrees at 10 bases. J gave up 5 bases and V 0 bases, and 5 bases lay outside the gene matches. CDR3 length equals 16 residues. Looked up from germline, CDR1 is MGHRA and CDR2 is YSYEKL. The CDR3 spells CASSQDLAGGRDTQYF. The CDR3 DNA is TGCGCCAGCAGCCAAGATTTAGCGGGGGGACGAGATACGCAGTATTTT.

The V and J genes are TRBV11-2 and TRBJ2-5; the D call may be TRBD1 or TRBD2 (5 bases each). V lost 2 bases, J lost 5 bases, and 12 bases lay in between. Germline CDR1 SGHAT, CDR2 FQNNGV. The CDR3 covers 14 residues. The CDR3 region has the DNA TGTGCCAGCAGCTTATCGGGGACGCGTGAGACCCAGTACTTC. This sequence encodes CASSLSGTRETQYF.

V gene TRBV28 combines with J gene TRBJ2-3; tentatively, D is TRBD2 (6 bases). Germline CDR1 reads MDHEN; CDR2 reads SYDVKM. V lost 2 bases and J lost 0, with 18 bases in between. The length of the CDR3 is 18 residues. The CDR3 is CASSLEVLGGSSTDTQYF. The CDR3 DNA sequence: TGTGCCAGCAGTTTAGAGGTCCTCGGGGGATCTAGCACAGATACGCAGTATTTT.

This clonotype was seen more than once but under ten times. The V and J genes are TRBV20-1 and TRBJ2-7; 7 bases fit TRBD1. This CDR3 spans 17 amino acids. Germline-derived CDR1 and CDR2 are DFQATT and SNEGSKA (reference sequence). Trimming cost V 0 bases and J 2 bases; bases outside gene matches: 13. CDR3 protein: CSARDLNPGQSPYEQYF. In nucleotides, the CDR3 is TGCAGTGCTAGAGACCTAAATCCGGGACAGAGCCCCTACGAGCAGTACTTC.

The rearrangement joins TRBV20-1 to TRBJ1-2; 8 bases align to TRBD1. CDR1 DFQATT and CDR2 SNEGSKA come from the germline V gene (reference sequence). This CDR3 comprises 15 residues. After removal of 1 base from V and 4 bases from J, the junction contained 8 bases not matched to a gene. DNA of the CDR3: TGCAGTGCTAGAGGGTCGGGACAGGTTTCCTATGGCTACACCTTC. Translated, it gives CSARGSGQVSYGYTF.

In this sample, this clonotype turned up many times. As DNA, the CDR3 is TGTGCCAGCAGTTTATCGGCCAGGAATTCACCCCTCCACTTT. Amino acids: CASSLSARNSPLHF. The V gene is TRBV12-3 or TRBV12-4, the J gene TRBJ1-6; D is undetermined. V was shortened by 2 bases and J by 7 bases, with 9 bases between the two germline ends. The CDR3 has 14 residues.

This clonotype was seen many times. This chain connects TRBV7-8 to TRBJ1-4; 8 bases match TRBD1. CDR3 length: 17 amino acids. V lost 1 base to trimming and J lost 3 bases; unmatched junction nucleotides: 7. CDR1 is SGHVS, CDR2 FQNEAQ, per germline. The CDR3 region is CASSLGQGKVSNEKLFF. In DNA form, the CDR3 reads TGTGCCAGCAGCTTAGGACAGGGGAAGGTTTCTAATGAAAAACTGTTTTTT.

The table lists this clonotype with many counts. The gene calls are TRBV4-1 and TRBJ2-3; 8 nucleotides match TRBD2. The CDR3 has 16 residues. From germline, CDR1 is MGHRA and CDR2 YSYEKL. The ends lost 0 bases at V and 6 bases at J; junction bases unmatched: 8. The CDR3 loop reads CASSQEDAGGEDTQYF. DNA for the CDR3: TGCGCCAGCAGCCAAGAGGACGCGGGGGGCGAGGATACGCAGTATTTT.

V and J are TRBV20-1 and TRBJ2-3; the D gene is possibly TRBD2 (6 bases). Trimming cost V 6 bases and J 5 bases, with 24 bases left between them. This CDR3 has 16 amino acids. Germline V CDR1 and CDR2: DFQATT, SNEGSKA (reference sequence). The CDR3 sequence is CSALGPWLEEGDTQYF. Here the CDR3 DNA reads TGCAGTGCGCTCGGACCGTGGCTAGAGGAGGGAGATACGCAGTATTTT.

This clonotype was found once. This chain connects TRBV29-1 to TRBJ2-5, with TRBD2 matching over 7 bases. V trimming: 3 bases; J trimming: 0 bases; junction bases outside the gene matches: 7. The CDR3 loop spans 15 amino acids. CDR1 and CDR2 (germline): SQVTM, ANQGSEA. The CDR3 nucleotides are TGCAGCGTTGAGGGCGGTAGCGGGCACCAAGAGACCCAGTACTTC. Its protein product is CSVEGGSGHQETQYF.

In this sample, this clonotype turned up a few times. This chain links TRBV14 with TRBJ1-1; D remains unclear. Germline-derived CDR1 and CDR2 are SGHDN and FVKESK. This CDR3 comprises 15 residues. V lost 1 base, J lost 1 base, and 10 bases lay in between. The CDR3 region has the DNA TGTGCCAGCAGCCAAGTAAGGACGACGAACACTGAAGCTTTCTTT. Protein product: CASSQVRTTNTEAFF.

J is TRBJ2-4 and V is TRBV7-8; D ambiguous. The tail of the sequence fits TRBJ2-7 better, so the J call may be wrong. The CDR3 totals 18 residues. CDR1 is SGHVS, CDR2 FQNEAQ, per germline. The CDR3 region has the DNA TGTGCCAGCAGCTTAGAGGTCTGGGATCAAACTCTGCGTCACGAGCAGTACTTC. Amino acids: CASSLEVWDQTLRHEQYF.

CDR3: CASSLEGHNSPLHF. CDR3 bases: TGTGCCAGCAGCTTAGAGGGACATAATTCACCCCTCCACTTT. The V call is TRBV11-2, the J call TRBJ1-6; D possibly corresponds to TRBD1 (5 bases). V was pared by 0 bases and J by 5 bases, with 5 bases between. The CDR3 sequence is 14 residues long. Germline CDR1 reads SGHAT; CDR2 reads FQNNGV.

To note about this clonotype: A much larger clone differs from this one at a single base, so this may be a read error. The V and J genes are TRBV5-1 and TRBJ1-4; a possible D gene is TRBD1 (6 bases). Trimming pared 2 bases from V and 8 bases from J, leaving 13 bases between. In germline, CDR1 is SGHRS, CDR2 YFSETQ. This CDR3 comprises 14 residues. CDR3 bases: TGCGCCAGCAGCTTCGGACAGATCGGGGAAAAACTGTTTTTT. Its protein is CASSFGQIGEKLFF.

This chain joins TRBV5-1 and TRBJ2-7; D may match TRBD1 or TRBD2 (6 bases each). V was shortened by 3 bases and J by 1 base, with 14 bases between the two germline ends. Looked up from germline, CDR1 is SGHRS and CDR2 is YFSETQ. The CDR3 runs 15 residues. The CDR3 loop is CASSYQSGASYEQYF. The CDR3 coding sequence is TGCGCCAGCAGCTACCAATCGGGGGCGTCCTACGAGCAGTACTTC.

The J gene is TRBJ1-2, the V gene TRBV20-1; D gene ambiguous. Germline values: CDR1 DFQATT, CDR2 SNEGSKA (reference sequence). V was clipped by 3 bases and J by 3 bases, with 17 bases between them. The CDR3 has 15 amino acids. The DNA for the CDR3 is TGCAGTGCTAGTAACCCGGCAGGAGGAGACTATGGCTACACCTTC. It yields the protein CSASNPAGGDYGYTF.

At least ten counts were recorded for this clonotype. CDR3 nucleotide sequence: TGCAGTGCTCGGGCCGGGGGCGGTCGGGATACGCAGTATTTT. As protein: CSARAGGGRDTQYF. This rearrangement joins TRBV20-1 to TRBJ2-3, with D perhaps TRBD1 or TRBD2 (6 bases each). Germline assignment: CDR1 DFQATT and CDR2 SNEGSKA (reference sequence). The CDR3 contains 14 residues. Trimming took 5 bases from V and 6 from J, leaving 18 bases between them.

The chain recombines TRBV6-4 with TRBJ2-1, with 14 positions matching TRBD2. The CDR3 contains 17 residues. Germline trimming cut 0 bases from V and 6 bases from J; bases unmatched to any gene: 4. Germline V gives CDR1 MRHNA, CDR2 SNTAGT. CDR3 amino acids: CASSDSGLAGAVNEQFF. In nucleotides, the CDR3 is TGTGCCAGCAGTGACTCGGGACTAGCGGGGGCGGTCAATGAGCAGTTCTTC.

The chain uses TRBV7-9 and TRBJ2-3; 10 bases are shared with TRBD2. The V segment lost 9 bases and the J segment 14 bases; nucleotides outside the gene matches: 23. The CDR3 runs 16 residues. Germline V gives CDR1 SEHNR, CDR2 FQNEAQ (reference sequence). The CDR3 sequence: CASSLPNVLAGAGLYF. CDR3 in DNA: TGTGCCAGTAGCCTTCCGAATGTGCTAGCGGGAGCGGGGTTGTATTTT.

The V call is TRBV6-5, the J call TRBJ2-1; the match to TRBD2 covers 9 bases. CDR1 is MNHEY and CDR2 is SVGAGI in the germline V gene. With V trimmed by 6 bases and J by 9 bases, 12 bases remained unmatched. CDR3 length: 15 amino acids. CDR3: CASRTISGSGPEQFF. CDR3 nucleotide sequence: TGTGCCAGCAGGACCATTAGCGGGAGTGGGCCTGAGCAGTTCTTC.

J is TRBJ2-5 and V is TRBV7-2; no clear D gene. CDR1 and CDR2 (germline): SGHTA, FQGNSA. The CDR3 has 14 amino acids. V shed 4 bases and J shed 3 bases, with 12 bases lying between them. The DNA for the CDR3 is TGTGCCAGCAGCTCGCCGGCCCCCAAAGAGACCCAGTACTTC. It yields the protein CASSSPAPKETQYF.

The table lists this clonotype with many counts. The V call is TRBV4-1, the J call TRBJ2-5; 16 positions match TRBD2. V was pared by 1 base and J by 5 bases, with 1 base of the junction left unmatched. This CDR3 has 16 amino acids. Looked up from germline, CDR1 is MGHRA and CDR2 is YSYEKL. CDR3 sequence: CASSQVGLAGGETQYF. The DNA of the CDR3 is TGCGCCAGCAGCCAAGTGGGACTAGCGGGAGGGGAGACCCAGTACTTC.

On this clonotype: A single base separates this from a much larger clone, so it may be a read error. The chain couples TRBV15 to TRBJ2-7; 7 bases align to TRBD2. The V and J ends lost 5 bases and 7 bases, in that order; junction bases with no gene match: 11. This CDR3 has 14 amino acids. Germline CDR1 is LNHNV and CDR2 is YYDKDF (reference sequence). The CDR3 DNA sequence: TGTGCCACCAGCGAGCGGGGCTCCTACAATGAGCAGTACTTC. Protein: CATSERGSYNEQYF.

In this sample, this clonotype turned up once. The V call is TRBV5-1, the J call TRBJ2-5; perhaps D is TRBD1 or TRBD2 (6 bases each). V dropped 4 bases and J dropped 1 base, with 14 bases sitting between them. The CDR3 contains 15 residues. Germline CDR1 is SGHRS and CDR2 is YFSETQ. CDR3 in DNA: TGCGCCAGCAGCCCCCGTTGGGGGGCCCAAGAGACCCAGTACTTC. Protein product: CASSPRWGAQETQYF.

In its sample, this clonotype was seen a few times. The chain recombines TRBV2 with TRBJ2-1, with D possibly called TRBD1 or TRBD2 (5 bases each). CDR1 and CDR2 from the germline V gene are SNHLY and FYNNEI. The CDR3 contains 13 residues. The V end was cut by 10 bases, the J end by 4 bases, with 14 bases between. Here the CDR3 DNA reads TGTGCCACCCCAGGGAGTTTTTACAATGAGCAGTTCTTC. It codes for CATPGSFYNEQFF.

This clonotype was detected once. This sequence may be a read error, since a much larger clone differs from it by one base. This sequence joins TRBV12-3 or TRBV12-4 and TRBJ1-1; no definite D call. The CDR3 sequence is 13 residues long. CDR3 in DNA: TGTACCAGCAGTCAGCAGGAGAACACTGAAGCTTTCTTT. It is translated as CTSSQQENTEAFF.

This clonotype was counted only a few times. The germline gene is not matched at one end of the junction; a read error may be the cause. The chain joins TRBV7-9 to TRBJ2-1, with D perhaps TRBD2 (6 bases). This CDR3 region has 11 residues. Germline V gene data show CDR1 as SEHNR and CDR2 as FQNEAQ (reference sequence). CDR3: CTSSSSSVPFF. For the CDR3, the DNA is TGTACCAGCAGCTCGTCTAGCGTTCCGTTCTTC.